These 13 T cell receptor beta chains were sequenced from one sample in a study of blood T cell repertoires in COVID-19. Assay used: immunoSEQ multiplex PCR; TCRdb lists only in-frame clones, some missing. The sample yields 110,000 to 150,000 clones, around 86% seen once. The source material was PBMCs or T cells enriched from blood (not recorded which). These receptors all come from a man in his 60s who had recovered from COVID-19.

The gene calls are TRBV6-5 and TRBJ2-5, with 7 positions matching TRBD1. The V and J ends lost 5 bases and 6 bases, in that order; junction bases with no gene match: 12. Germline-derived CDR1 and CDR2 are MNHEY and SVGAGI. The CDR3 is 15 amino acids. The CDR3 DNA is TGTGCCAGCAGTCCTCGACAGGGTCTGGGGAAGACCCAGTACTTC. Amino acids: CASSPRQGLGKTQYF.

J is TRBJ1-6 and V is TRBV28, with D maybe TRBD1 (6 bases). The CDR3 is 13 residues long. Germline V CDR1 and CDR2: MDHEN, SYDVKM. Trimming stripped 5 bases from V and 11 bases from J, with 13 bases between. CDR3 in amino acids: CASSGLRGAPLHF. CDR3 DNA: TGTGCCAGCAGTGGCCTCAGGGGTGCACCCCTCCACTTT.

The chain recombines TRBV4-1 with TRBJ1-6; the match to TRBD1 covers 8 bases. CDR1 is MGHRA and CDR2 is YSYEKL in the germline V gene. Losses at the gene ends were 4 bases for V and 10 bases for J; bases not matched to a gene: 12. The CDR3 is made up of 16 amino acids. The chain's CDR3 is CASSPRGQGLSSPLHF. Written as DNA, the CDR3 is TGCGCCAGCAGCCCCCGAGGACAGGGTCTTTCCTCACCCCTCCACTTT.

This clone was recorded once. The chain recombines TRBV7-8 with TRBJ2-7, with TRBD2 matching 7 bases. Germline V CDR1 and CDR2: SGHVS, FQNEAQ. The CDR3 totals 15 residues. V lost 1 base, J lost 2 bases, and 5 bases stayed unmatched. The CDR3 loop reads CASSLGASGTYEQYF. The CDR3 coding sequence is TGTGCCAGCAGCTTAGGGGCTAGCGGCACCTACGAGCAGTACTTC. Supplemented by reference TRBV7-8 and TRBJ2-7, the full variable domain reads GAGVSQSPRYKVAKRGQDVALRCDPISGHVSLFWYQQALGQGPEFLTYFQNEAQLDKSGLPSDRFFAERPEGSVSTLKIQRTQQEDSAVYLCASSLGASGTYEQYFGPGTRLTVT.

The chain uses TRBV6-5 and TRBJ2-7, with TRBD1 identical over 8 bases. Per the germline V gene, CDR1 is MNHEY and CDR2 is SVGAGI. V gave up 8 bases and J gave up 7 bases; unmatched junction bases: 13. The CDR3 has 14 amino acids. The CDR3 loop reads CASLGGQGEGEQYF. The CDR3 nucleotides read TGTGCCAGCCTTGGTGGACAGGGCGAGGGGGAGCAGTACTTC.

The V call is TRBV2, the J call TRBJ1-3; no reliable D call. Germline lookup yields CDR1 SNHLY and CDR2 FYNNEI. CDR3 length: 12 residues. V was pared by 0 bases and J by 10 bases, with 7 bases between. The CDR3 is CASSEAGVTIYF. CDR3 coding DNA: TGTGCCAGCAGTGAAGCGGGAGTGACCATATATTTT.

The CDR3 spells CASSLGPGGPTDTQYF. CDR3 bases: TGTGCCAGCAGCTTGGGCCCAGGGGGACCGACAGATACGCAGTATTTT. This chain connects TRBV5-6 to TRBJ2-3, with 7 bases matching TRBD1. In germline, CDR1 is SGHDT, CDR2 YYEEEE. This CDR3 has 16 residues. After removal of 0 bases from V and 3 bases from J, the junction contained 7 bases not matched to a gene.

The chain links TRBV7-2 to TRBJ1-2; D gene ambiguous. Deletions cut 3 bases from V and 1 base from J, with 6 bases between. This CDR3 has 13 amino acids. Germline CDR1 is SGHTA and CDR2 is FQGNSA. DNA for the CDR3: TGTGCCAGCAGCTTGGAGTATAACTATGGCTACACCTTC. The encoded protein is CASSLEYNYGYTF.

This clone is a singleton in its sample. The rearrangement uses TRBV5-5 and TRBJ2-7, with D maybe TRBD2 (5 bases). V lost 2 bases and J 0 bases, leaving 18 bases between the germline ends. Germline V gene sequence: CDR1 SGHKS, CDR2 YYEKEE (reference sequence). This CDR3 region has 17 residues. The CDR3 nucleotides read TGTGCCAGCAGCTTCATGTTACTGGGTGAGGGCTCCTACGAGCAGTACTTC. This encodes CASSFMLLGEGSYEQYF.

The rearrangement links TRBV7-2 to TRBJ1-2; D is uncertain. Trimming took 5 bases from V and 3 from J, leaving 10 bases between them. CDR3 length: 13 residues. The germline gives CDR1 SGHTA, CDR2 FQGNSA. The DNA of the CDR3 is TGTGCCAGCAGCCCCAGACGGGACTATGGCTACACCTTC. Its protein product is CASSPRRDYGYTF.

The rearrangement links TRBV13 to TRBJ2-7; weak D call: TRBD1 (8 bases). The CDR3 loop spans 13 amino acids. Germline CDR1 is PRHDT and CDR2 is FYEKMQ (reference sequence). The V end was cut by 5 bases, the J end by 9 bases, with 17 bases between. CDR3 nucleotide sequence: TGTGCCAGCAGCCCACAGGGGGGGGCTCCGCAGTACTTC. Translating it yields CASSPQGGAPQYF.

The CDR3 loop reads CASSEATQGGYTF. DNA for the CDR3: TGTGCCAGCAGTGAAGCGACGCAGGGGGGCTACACCTTC. V gene TRBV2 combines with J gene TRBJ1-2; weak D call: TRBD1 (6 bases). The CDR3 is 13 residues long. The V gene's germline CDR1 is SNHLY and CDR2 FYNNEI. The V end lost 0 bases, the J end lost 8 bases, and 10 bases lay between the germline ends.

The chain recombines TRBV3-1 (or the pseudogene TRBV3-2) with TRBJ2-3; maybe TRBD2 (7 bases). V shed 1 base and J shed 5 bases, with 13 bases lying between them. The CDR3 spans 15 residues. CDR1 and CDR2 from the germline V gene are LGHDT and YNNKEL (reference sequence). DNA for the CDR3: TGTGCCAGCAGCCAAGGGCGGGGGCGAGGAGATACGCAGTATTTT. Its translation is CASSQGRGRGDTQYF.